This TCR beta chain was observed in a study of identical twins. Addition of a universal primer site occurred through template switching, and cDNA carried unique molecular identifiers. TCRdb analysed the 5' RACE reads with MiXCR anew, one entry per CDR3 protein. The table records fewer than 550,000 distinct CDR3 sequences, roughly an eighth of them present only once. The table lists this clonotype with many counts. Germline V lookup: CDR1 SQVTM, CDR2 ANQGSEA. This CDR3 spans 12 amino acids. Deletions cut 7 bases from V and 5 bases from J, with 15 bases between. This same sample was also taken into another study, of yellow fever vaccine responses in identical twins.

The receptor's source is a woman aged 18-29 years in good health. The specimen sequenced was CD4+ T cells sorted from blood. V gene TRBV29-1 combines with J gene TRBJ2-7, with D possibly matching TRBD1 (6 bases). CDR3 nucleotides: TGCAGCGGGGATGGGACAATCGACGAGCAGTACTTC. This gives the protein CSGDGTIDEQYF.